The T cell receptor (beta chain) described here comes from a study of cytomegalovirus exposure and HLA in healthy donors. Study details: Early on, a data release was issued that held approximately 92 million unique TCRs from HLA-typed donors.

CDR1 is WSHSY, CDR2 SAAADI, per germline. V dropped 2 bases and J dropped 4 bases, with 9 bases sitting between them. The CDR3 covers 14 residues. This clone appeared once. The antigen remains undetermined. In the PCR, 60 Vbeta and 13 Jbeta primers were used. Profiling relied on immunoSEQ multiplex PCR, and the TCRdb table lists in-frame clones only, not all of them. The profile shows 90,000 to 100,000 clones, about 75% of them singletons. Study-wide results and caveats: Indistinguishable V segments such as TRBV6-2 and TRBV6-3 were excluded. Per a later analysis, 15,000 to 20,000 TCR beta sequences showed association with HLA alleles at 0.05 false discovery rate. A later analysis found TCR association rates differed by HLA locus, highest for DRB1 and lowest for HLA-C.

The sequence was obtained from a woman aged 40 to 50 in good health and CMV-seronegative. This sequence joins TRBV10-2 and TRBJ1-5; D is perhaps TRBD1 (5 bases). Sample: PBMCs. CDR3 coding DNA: TGCGCCAGCAGTGAGGCCGACAGAAATCAGCCCCAGCATTTT. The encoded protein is CASSEADRNQPQHF.